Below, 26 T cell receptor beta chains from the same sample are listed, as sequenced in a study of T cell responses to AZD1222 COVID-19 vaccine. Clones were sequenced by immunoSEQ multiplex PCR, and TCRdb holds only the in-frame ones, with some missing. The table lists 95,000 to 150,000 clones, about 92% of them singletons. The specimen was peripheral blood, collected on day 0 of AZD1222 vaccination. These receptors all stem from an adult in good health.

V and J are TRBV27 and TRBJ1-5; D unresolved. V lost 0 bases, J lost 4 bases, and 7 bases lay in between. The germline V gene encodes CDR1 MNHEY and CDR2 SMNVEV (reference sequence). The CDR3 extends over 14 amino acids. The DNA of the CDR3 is TGTGCCAGCAGTTTATCGGATTCTAATCAGCCCCAGCATTTT. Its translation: CASSLSDSNQPQHF.

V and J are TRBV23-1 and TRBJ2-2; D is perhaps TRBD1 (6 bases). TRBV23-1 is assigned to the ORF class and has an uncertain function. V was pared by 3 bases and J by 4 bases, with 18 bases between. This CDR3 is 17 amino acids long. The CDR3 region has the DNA TGCGCCAGCAGTCACCATGAACAGGGTATCGGCACCGGGGAGCTGTTTTTT. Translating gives CASSHHEQGIGTGELFF.

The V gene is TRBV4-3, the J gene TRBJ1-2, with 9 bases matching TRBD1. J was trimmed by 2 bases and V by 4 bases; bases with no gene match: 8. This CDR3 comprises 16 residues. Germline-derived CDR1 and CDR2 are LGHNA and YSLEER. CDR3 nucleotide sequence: TGCGCCAGCAGCCCACAGACAGGGGGGCTAAACTATGGCTACACCTTC. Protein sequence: CASSPQTGGLNYGYTF.

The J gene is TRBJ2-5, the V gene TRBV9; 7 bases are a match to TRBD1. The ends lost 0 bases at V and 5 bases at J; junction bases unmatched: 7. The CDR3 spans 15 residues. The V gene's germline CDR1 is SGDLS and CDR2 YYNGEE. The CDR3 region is CASSVATGASETQYF. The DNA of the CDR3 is TGTGCCAGCAGCGTAGCTACAGGGGCGAGCGAGACCCAGTACTTC.

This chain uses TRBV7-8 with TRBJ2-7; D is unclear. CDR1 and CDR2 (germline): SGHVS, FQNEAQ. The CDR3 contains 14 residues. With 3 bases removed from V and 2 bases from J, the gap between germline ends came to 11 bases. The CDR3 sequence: CASSFQPETYEQYF. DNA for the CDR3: TGTGCCAGCAGCTTCCAGCCAGAAACCTACGAGCAGTACTTC. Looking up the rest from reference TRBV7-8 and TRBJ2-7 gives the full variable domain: GAGVSQSPRYKVAKRGQDVALRCDPISGHVSLFWYQQALGQGPEFLTYFQNEAQLDKSGLPSDRFFAERPEGSVSTLKIQRTQQEDSAVYLCASSFQPETYEQYFGPGTRLTVT.

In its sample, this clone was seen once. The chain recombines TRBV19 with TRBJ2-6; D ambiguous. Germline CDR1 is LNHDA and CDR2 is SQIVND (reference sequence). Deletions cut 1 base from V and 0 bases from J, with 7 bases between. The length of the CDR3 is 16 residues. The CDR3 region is CASSIGLASGANVLTF. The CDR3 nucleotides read TGTGCCAGTAGTATAGGTCTGGCCTCTGGGGCCAACGTCCTGACTTTC. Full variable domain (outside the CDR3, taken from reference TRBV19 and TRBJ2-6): DGGITQSPKYLFRKEGQNVTLSCEQNLNHDAMYWYRQDPGQGLRLIYYSQIVNDFQKGDIAEGYSVSREKKESFPLTVTSAQKNPTAFYLCASSIGLASGANVLTFGAGSRLTVL.

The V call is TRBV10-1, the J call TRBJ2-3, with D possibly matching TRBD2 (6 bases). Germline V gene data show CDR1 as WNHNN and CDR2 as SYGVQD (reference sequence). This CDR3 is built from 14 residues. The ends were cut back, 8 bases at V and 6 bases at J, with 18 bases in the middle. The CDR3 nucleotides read TGCGCCAGCCGTGCAGGCGGGGTAGGCGATACGCAGTATTTT. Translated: CASRAGGVGDTQYF.

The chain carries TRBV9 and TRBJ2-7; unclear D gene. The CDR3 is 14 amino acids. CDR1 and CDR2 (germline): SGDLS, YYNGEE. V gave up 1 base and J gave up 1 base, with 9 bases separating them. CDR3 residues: CASSVQAGSYEQYF. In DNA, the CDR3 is TGTGCCAGCAGCGTACAGGCAGGATCCTACGAGCAGTACTTC.

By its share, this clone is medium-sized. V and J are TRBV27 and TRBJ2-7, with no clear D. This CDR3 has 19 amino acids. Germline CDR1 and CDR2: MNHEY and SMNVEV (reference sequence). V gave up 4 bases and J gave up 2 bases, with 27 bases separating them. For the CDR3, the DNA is TGTGCCAGCAGTTCTCTTATAGCCACCGACACCCCGGATCCCTACGAGCAGTACTTC. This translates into CASSSLIATDTPDPYEQYF.

CDR3 coding DNA: TGTGCCAGCAGCCGCTCCGAAGGGCTTGAAGCTTTCTTT. It yields the protein CASSRSEGLEAFF. The rearrangement links TRBV16 to TRBJ1-1; no firm D call. Germline-derived CDR1 and CDR2 are KGHSY and FQNENV. The V and J ends lost 4 bases and 7 bases respectively, with 13 bases between them. This CDR3 comprises 13 residues.

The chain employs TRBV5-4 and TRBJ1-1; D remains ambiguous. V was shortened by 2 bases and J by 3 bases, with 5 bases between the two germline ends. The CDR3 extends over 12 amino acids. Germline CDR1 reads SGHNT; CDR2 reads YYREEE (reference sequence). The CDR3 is CASSFTDTEAFF. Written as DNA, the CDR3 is TGTGCCAGCAGCTTTACGGACACTGAAGCTTTCTTT. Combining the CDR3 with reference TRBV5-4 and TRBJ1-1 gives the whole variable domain ETGVTQSPTHLIKTRGQQVTLRCSSQSGHNTVSWYQQALGQGPQFIFQYYREEENGRGNFPPRFSGLQFPNYSSELNVNALELDDSALYLCASSFTDTEAFFGQGTRLTVV.

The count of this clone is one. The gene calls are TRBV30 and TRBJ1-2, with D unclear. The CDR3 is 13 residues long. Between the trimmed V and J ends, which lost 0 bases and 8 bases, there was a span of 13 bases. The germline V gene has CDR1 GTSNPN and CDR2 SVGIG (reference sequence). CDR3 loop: CAWSVGQSDGYTF. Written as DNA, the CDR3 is TGTGCCTGGAGTGTAGGGCAGTCCGACGGCTACACCTTC.

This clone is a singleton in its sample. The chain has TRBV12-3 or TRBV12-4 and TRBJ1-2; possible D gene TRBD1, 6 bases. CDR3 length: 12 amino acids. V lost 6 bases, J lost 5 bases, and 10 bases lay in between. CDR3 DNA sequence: TGTGCCAGCAGCCAGAGGGGGTATGGCTACACCTTC. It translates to CASSQRGYGYTF.

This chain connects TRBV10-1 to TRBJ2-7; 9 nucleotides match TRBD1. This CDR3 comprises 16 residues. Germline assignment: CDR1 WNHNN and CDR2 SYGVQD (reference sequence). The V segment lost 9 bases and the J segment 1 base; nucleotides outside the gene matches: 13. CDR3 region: CASTFTGTGSSYEQYF. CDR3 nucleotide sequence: TGCGCCAGTACCTTTACCGGGACAGGGTCATCCTACGAGCAGTACTTC.

Written as DNA, the CDR3 is TGCGCCAGCAGCTTGGTTAGCGGGGGCACAGATACGCAGTATTTT. It is translated as CASSLVSGGTDTQYF. This chain links TRBV5-1 with TRBJ2-3; TRBD2 matches 8 bases. Germline CDR1 and CDR2: SGHRS and YFSETQ. Unmatched junction bases numbered 1, after V lost 0 bases and J lost 1 base. The CDR3 is 15 amino acids.

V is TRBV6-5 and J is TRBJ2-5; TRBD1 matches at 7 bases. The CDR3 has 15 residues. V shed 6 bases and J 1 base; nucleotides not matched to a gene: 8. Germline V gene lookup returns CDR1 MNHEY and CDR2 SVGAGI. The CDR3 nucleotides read TGTGCCAGCAGACCCACAGGGGTGGGCCAAGAGACCCAGTACTTC. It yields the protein CASRPTGVGQETQYF.

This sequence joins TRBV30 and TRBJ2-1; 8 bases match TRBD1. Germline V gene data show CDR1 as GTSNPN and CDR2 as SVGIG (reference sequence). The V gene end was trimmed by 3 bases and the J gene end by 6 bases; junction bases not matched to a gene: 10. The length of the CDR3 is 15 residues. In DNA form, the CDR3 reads TGTGCCTGGAGCCGACCAGGGGGCGGGGCCAATGAGCAGTTCTTC. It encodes CAWSRPGGGANEQFF.

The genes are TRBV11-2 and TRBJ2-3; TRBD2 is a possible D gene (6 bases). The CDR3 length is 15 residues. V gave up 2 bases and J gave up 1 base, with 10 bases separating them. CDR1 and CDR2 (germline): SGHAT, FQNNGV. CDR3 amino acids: CASSLREEGTDTQYF. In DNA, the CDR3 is TGTGCCAGCAGCTTAAGGGAGGAGGGCACAGATACGCAGTATTTT.

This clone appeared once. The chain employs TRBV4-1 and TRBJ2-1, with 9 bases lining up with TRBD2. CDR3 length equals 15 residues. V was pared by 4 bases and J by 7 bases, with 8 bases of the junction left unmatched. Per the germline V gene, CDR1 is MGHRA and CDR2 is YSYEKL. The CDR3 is CASSLVSGGVNEQFF. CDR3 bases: TGCGCCAGCAGCCTCGTTAGCGGGGGCGTGAATGAGCAGTTCTTC.

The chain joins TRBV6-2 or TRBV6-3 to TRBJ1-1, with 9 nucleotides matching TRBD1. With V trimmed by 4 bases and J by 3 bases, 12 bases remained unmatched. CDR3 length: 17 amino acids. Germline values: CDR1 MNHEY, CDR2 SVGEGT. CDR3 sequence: CASSWDREYSMDTEAFF. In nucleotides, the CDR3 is TGTGCCAGCAGTTGGGACAGGGAATATTCTATGGACACTGAAGCTTTCTTT.

The DNA for the CDR3 is TGCGCCAGCAAATCAGGGTCGAACACCGGGGAGCTGTTTTTT. Encoded protein: CASKSGSNTGELFF. The J gene is TRBJ2-2, the V gene TRBV4-3; D may be TRBD1 (5 bases). The V gene's germline CDR1 is LGHNA and CDR2 YSLEER. V lost 7 bases and J 0 bases, leaving 9 bases between the germline ends. The CDR3 sequence is 14 residues long.

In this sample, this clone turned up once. This CDR3 is CSVEVGGYGYTF. In DNA, the CDR3 is TGCAGCGTTGAAGTAGGGGGCTATGGCTACACCTTC. The rearrangement uses TRBV29-1 and TRBJ1-2, with D perhaps TRBD1 (6 bases). There are 12 residues in the CDR3. The ends were cut back, 1 base at V and 4 bases at J, with 7 bases in the middle. From germline, CDR1 is SQVTM and CDR2 ANQGSEA.

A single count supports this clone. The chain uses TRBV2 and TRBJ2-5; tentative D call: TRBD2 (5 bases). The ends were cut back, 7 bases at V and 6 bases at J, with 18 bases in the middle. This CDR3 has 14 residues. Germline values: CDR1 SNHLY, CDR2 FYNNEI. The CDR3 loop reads CASNVDGGRKTQYF. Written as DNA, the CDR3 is TGTGCCAGCAACGTGGACGGAGGTAGGAAGACCCAGTACTTC.

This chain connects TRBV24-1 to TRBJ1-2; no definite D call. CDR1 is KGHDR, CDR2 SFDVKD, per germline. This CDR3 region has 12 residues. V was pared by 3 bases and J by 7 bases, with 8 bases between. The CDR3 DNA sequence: TGTGCCACCAGTGATGGCAATGGTGGCTACACCTTC. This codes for CATSDGNGGYTF.

The CDR3 DNA is TGTGCCATCAGTGAGACAGGAGGAGGGGACACTGAAGCTTTCTTT. Translated, it gives CAISETGGGDTEAFF. V and J are TRBV10-3 and TRBJ1-1, with TRBD1 as a possible D gene (5 bases). The CDR3 loop spans 15 amino acids. The V and J ends lost 2 bases and 3 bases respectively, with 13 bases between them. Germline CDR1 and CDR2: ENHRY and SYGVKD.

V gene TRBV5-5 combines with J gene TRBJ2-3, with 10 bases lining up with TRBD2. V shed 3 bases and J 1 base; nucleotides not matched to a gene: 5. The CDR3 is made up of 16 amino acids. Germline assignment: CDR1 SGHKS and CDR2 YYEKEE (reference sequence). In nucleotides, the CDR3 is TGTGCCAGCAGCTCAACCGGGACTAGCGGCACAGATACGCAGTATTTT. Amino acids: CASSSTGTSGTDTQYF.